Below, 25 T cell receptor beta chains from the same sample are listed, as sequenced in a study of blood T cell repertoires in COVID-19. Profiling relied on immunoSEQ multiplex PCR, and the TCRdb table lists in-frame clones only, not all of them. The sample holds a few hundred thousand clones, roughly 88% seen once. The specimen sequenced was peripheral blood. The origin of the receptors is a woman aged 40 to 50 who had recovered from COVID-19.

This clone was counted a few times. The chain joins TRBV2 to TRBJ2-1; a possible D gene is TRBD1 (6 bases). The germline V gene has CDR1 SNHLY and CDR2 FYNNEI. There are 15 residues in the CDR3. The V end lost 6 bases, the J end lost 6 bases, and 18 bases lay between the germline ends. The CDR3 nucleotides are TGTGCCAGCAGCTCAGCGTATGCAGGGGTCAATGAGCAGTTCTTC. It yields the protein CASSSAYAGVNEQFF.

The sample holds a few counts of this clone. As DNA, the CDR3 is TGTGCCAGCCGGGGCCCAGGGGACTATGGCTACACCTTC. Translation gives CASRGPGDYGYTF. This chain links TRBV7-9 with TRBJ1-2, with D maybe TRBD1 (6 bases). Trimming took off 8 bases at V and 3 bases at J, with 13 bases between the two ends. This CDR3 contains 13 residues. Germline-derived CDR1 and CDR2 are SEHNR and FQNEAQ (reference sequence).

The chain couples TRBV27 to TRBJ1-4; TRBD1 is a possible D gene (5 bases). This CDR3 region has 14 residues. The germline gives CDR1 MNHEY, CDR2 SMNVEV (reference sequence). V was clipped by 2 bases and J by 10 bases, with 14 bases between them. The CDR3 coding sequence is TGTGCCAGCAGTTTAGGCAGGGCCACCCGAAAACTGTTTTTT. It yields the protein CASSLGRATRKLFF.

The chain links TRBV7-2 to TRBJ2-4; 8 bases are shared with TRBD1. The CDR3 sequence is 12 residues long. Germline CDR1 and CDR2: SGHTA and FQGNSA. J gave up 8 bases and V 3 bases, and 0 bases lay outside the gene matches. DNA of the CDR3: TGTGCCAGCAGCTTGGACAGGGACATTCAGTACTTC. Its protein product is CASSLDRDIQYF.

The CDR3 nucleotides read TGTGCCAGCAGTGAGGCCGATAGCAATCAGCCCCAGCATTTT. This encodes CASSEADSNQPQHF. This chain uses TRBV2 with TRBJ1-5; D unresolved. V gave up 3 bases and J gave up 0 bases, with 6 bases separating them. CDR1 is SNHLY and CDR2 is FYNNEI in the germline V gene. The CDR3 runs to 14 residues.

This rearrangement joins TRBV2 to TRBJ1-4; D perhaps matches TRBD1 (6 bases). The CDR3 contains 13 residues. Between the trimmed V and J ends, which lost 6 bases and 4 bases, there was a span of 9 bases. Germline V gene lookup returns CDR1 SNHLY and CDR2 FYNNEI. The chain's CDR3 is CASRRQDNEKLFF. As DNA, the CDR3 is TGTGCCAGCAGGAGACAGGATAATGAAAAACTGTTTTTT.

The chain is built from TRBV5-5 and TRBJ2-3; weak D call: TRBD1 (6 bases). The CDR3 loop spans 16 amino acids. Germline V CDR1 and CDR2: SGHKS, YYEKEE (reference sequence). V was cut by 4 bases and J by 0 bases, with 15 bases left in between. CDR3 residues: CASSTKLGASTDTQYF. CDR3 DNA sequence: TGTGCCAGCAGCACAAAGTTGGGGGCTAGCACAGATACGCAGTATTTT.

The gene calls are TRBV5-1 and TRBJ2-7, with D unclear. Germline CDR1 and CDR2: SGHRS and YFSETQ. V was cut by 1 base and J by 2 bases, with 10 bases left in between. This CDR3 contains 14 residues. CDR3 protein: CASSLSQAAYEQYF. DNA of the CDR3: TGCGCCAGCAGCTTGTCTCAGGCCGCCTACGAGCAGTACTTC. The whole variable domain, remainder taken from reference TRBV5-1 and TRBJ2-7, is KAGVTQTPRYLIKTRGQQVTLSCSPISGHRSVSWYQQTPGQGLQFLFEYFSETQRNKGNFPGRFSGRQFSNSRSEMNVSTLELGDSALYLCASSLSQAAYEQYFGPGTRLTVT.

The gene calls are TRBV27 and TRBJ2-7, with a possible D match to TRBD1 (5 bases). Per the germline V gene, CDR1 is MNHEY and CDR2 is SMNVEV (reference sequence). This CDR3 has 14 amino acids. The V gene lost 6 bases and the J gene lost 2 bases, with 14 bases spanning the gap. In DNA, the CDR3 is TGTGCCAGCAGCTTACGACAGTTCCCCTACGAGCAGTACTTC. It specifies CASSLRQFPYEQYF.

This chain uses TRBV7-9 with TRBJ2-1; D remains ambiguous. Germline V gene data show CDR1 as SEHNR and CDR2 as FQNEAQ (reference sequence). This CDR3 comprises 12 residues. V was trimmed by 5 bases and J by 4 bases, leaving 6 bases between them. The CDR3 DNA reads TGTGCCAGCAGCCGCGATTACAATGAGCAGTTCTTC. The encoded protein is CASSRDYNEQFF.

The chain joins TRBV12-3 or TRBV12-4 to TRBJ2-3; D perhaps matches TRBD2 (5 bases). V shed 7 bases and J shed 2 bases, with 10 bases lying between them. The CDR3 runs 13 residues. The CDR3 nucleotides read TGTGCCAGCACCAGCGGAGACACAGATACGCAGTATTTT. Translation gives CASTSGDTDTQYF.

This clone was observed a handful of times. This sequence joins TRBV27 and TRBJ2-1; TRBD2 matches 8 bases. This CDR3 has 13 residues. Germline CDR1 reads MNHEY; CDR2 reads SMNVEV (reference sequence). V was clipped by 8 bases and J by 11 bases; unmatched bases: 11. The CDR3 protein is CASEQAGDSQQFF. For the CDR3, the DNA is TGTGCCAGCGAGCAAGCGGGGGATAGTCAGCAGTTCTTC.

V and J are TRBV10-3 and TRBJ1-4; D gene ambiguous. V lost 3 bases, J lost 8 bases, and 13 bases lay in between. CDR1 and CDR2 (germline): ENHRY, SYGVKD. The CDR3 extends over 14 amino acids. The CDR3 sequence: CAISEFGSGEKLFF. Here the CDR3 DNA reads TGTGCCATCAGTGAATTTGGGTCCGGGGAAAAACTGTTTTTT.

The chain recombines TRBV7-9 with TRBJ2-5, with D perhaps matching TRBD2 (5 bases). This CDR3 is built from 15 residues. Germline CDR1 reads SEHNR; CDR2 reads FQNEAQ (reference sequence). Trimming stripped 1 base from V and 2 bases from J, with 11 bases between. The CDR3 bases are TGTGCCAGCAGCTTAGGGTCATCGGGGCAAGAGACCCAGTACTTC. Translating it yields CASSLGSSGQETQYF. The full variable domain, in which reference TRBV7-9 and TRBJ2-5 provide the parts outside the CDR3, is DTGVSQNPRHKITKRGQNVTFRCDPISEHNRLYWYRQTLGQGPEFLTYFQNEAQLEKSRLLSDRFSAERPKGSFSTLEIQRTEQGDSAMYLCASSLGSSGQETQYFGPGTRLLVL.

The V and J genes are TRBV6-4 and TRBJ1-1, with TRBD1 identical over 8 bases. The V segment lost 2 bases and the J segment 5 bases; nucleotides outside the gene matches: 16. The V gene's germline CDR1 is MRHNA and CDR2 SNTAGT. This CDR3 is 18 amino acids long. DNA for the CDR3: TGTGCCAGCAGTGACCTAGACAGGGGTGGATGGTTGGAGACTGAAGCTTTCTTT. It specifies CASSDLDRGGWLETEAFF.

For the CDR3, the DNA is TGTGCCAGCTCACTCGGACAGGGGGGACTGAACACTGAAGCTTTCTTT. It is translated as CASSLGQGGLNTEAFF. The chain joins TRBV18 to TRBJ1-1; 10 bases match TRBD1. The CDR3 runs 16 residues. J was trimmed by 0 bases and V by 4 bases; bases with no gene match: 5. Germline assignment: CDR1 KGHSH and CDR2 LQKENI.

V gene TRBV5-4 combines with J gene TRBJ2-7; 8 nucleotides align to TRBD2. The CDR3 loop spans 15 amino acids. Germline-derived CDR1 and CDR2 are SGHNT and YYREEE (reference sequence). After removal of 0 bases from V and 6 bases from J, the junction contained 8 bases not matched to a gene. CDR3 amino acids: CASSLAQRGTREQYF. CDR3 nucleotides: TGTGCCAGCAGCTTGGCCCAGCGGGGGACTCGCGAGCAGTACTTC.

The V and J genes are TRBV24-1 and TRBJ2-5; 8 bases fit TRBD1. This CDR3 has 14 amino acids. Per the germline V gene, CDR1 is KGHDR and CDR2 is SFDVKD. Losses at the gene ends were 4 bases for V and 6 bases for J; bases not matched to a gene: 6. The CDR3 DNA sequence: TGTGCCACCAGTGACGACAGGGGTGGAAAGACCCAGTACTTC. Residues: CATSDDRGGKTQYF.

The V and J genes are TRBV5-4 and TRBJ1-1; D is unclear. Deletions cut 0 bases from V and 6 bases from J, with 9 bases between. The CDR3 extends over 13 amino acids. CDR1 SGHNT and CDR2 YYREEE come from the germline V gene (reference sequence). CDR3 coding DNA: TGTGCCAGCAGCTTGGAAGGACTGTCTGAAGCTTTCTTT. It is translated as CASSLEGLSEAFF.

The chain couples TRBV5-1 to TRBJ2-5; 7 bases are a match to TRBD1. The junction had 7 bases not matched to a gene; V was cut back by 3 bases and J by 5 bases. Germline CDR1 is SGHRS and CDR2 is YFSETQ. The CDR3 is 14 amino acids. The CDR3 here is CASSSRGGRETQYF. CDR3 coding DNA: TGCGCCAGCAGCTCGCGAGGGGGCCGGGAGACCCAGTACTTC.

J is TRBJ1-5 and V is TRBV12-5; 9 nucleotides line up with TRBD1. The CDR3 length is 12 residues. The germline CDR1 and CDR2 sequences are LGHNT and FRNRAP. J was trimmed by 15 bases and V by 4 bases; bases with no gene match: 7. CDR3 amino acids: CASGSLQGARHF. In DNA, the CDR3 is TGTGCTAGTGGTTCGTTACAGGGGGCGAGGCATTTT.

The rearrangement links TRBV3-1 (or the pseudogene TRBV3-2) to TRBJ2-3; 10 bases are a match to TRBD2. This CDR3 comprises 15 residues. Germline values: CDR1 LGHDT, CDR2 YNNKEL (reference sequence). J gave up 3 bases and V 4 bases, and 4 bases lay outside the gene matches. CDR3 coding DNA: TGTGCCAGCAGCCCGCTAGCGGGGGCTACAGATACGCAGTATTTT. Translating gives CASSPLAGATDTQYF.

Notes on this clone: Within the sample, other DNA sequences also encode this same CDR3. This chain connects TRBV7-9 to TRBJ2-7; D is ambiguous. CDR3 length equals 14 residues. V shed 2 bases and J shed 3 bases, with 11 bases lying between them. Germline CDR1 reads SEHNR; CDR2 reads FQNEAQ (reference sequence). Here the CDR3 DNA reads TGTGCCAGCAGCTTACTAGGTGCAGACTACGAGCAGTACTTC. It translates to CASSLLGADYEQYF. The full variable domain, with the rest looked up from reference TRBV7-9 and TRBJ2-7, is DTGVSQNPRHKITKRGQNVTFRCDPISEHNRLYWYRQTLGQGPEFLTYFQNEAQLEKSRLLSDRFSAERPKGSFSTLEIQRTEQGDSAMYLCASSLLGADYEQYFGPGTRLTVT.

This sequence joins TRBV24-1 and TRBJ2-1; 7 bases align to TRBD1. Germline V gives CDR1 KGHDR, CDR2 SFDVKD. V lost 6 bases and J lost 7; bases outside the gene matches: 11. The CDR3 length is 15 residues. The CDR3 DNA reads as TGTGCCACCAGTCCTTCGACAGGGTTATTAAATGAGCAGTTCTTC. Its translation is CATSPSTGLLNEQFF.

The gene calls are TRBV4-2 and TRBJ1-6, with 9 nucleotides matching TRBD1. The junction had 4 bases not matched to a gene; V was cut back by 1 base and J by 9 bases. The CDR3 has 15 amino acids. Germline V gene sequence: CDR1 LGHNA, CDR2 YNFKEQ. CDR3 residues: CASSQGDREFSPLHF. The CDR3 nucleotides read TGTGCCAGCAGCCAAGGGGACAGGGAATTTTCACCCCTCCACTTT.